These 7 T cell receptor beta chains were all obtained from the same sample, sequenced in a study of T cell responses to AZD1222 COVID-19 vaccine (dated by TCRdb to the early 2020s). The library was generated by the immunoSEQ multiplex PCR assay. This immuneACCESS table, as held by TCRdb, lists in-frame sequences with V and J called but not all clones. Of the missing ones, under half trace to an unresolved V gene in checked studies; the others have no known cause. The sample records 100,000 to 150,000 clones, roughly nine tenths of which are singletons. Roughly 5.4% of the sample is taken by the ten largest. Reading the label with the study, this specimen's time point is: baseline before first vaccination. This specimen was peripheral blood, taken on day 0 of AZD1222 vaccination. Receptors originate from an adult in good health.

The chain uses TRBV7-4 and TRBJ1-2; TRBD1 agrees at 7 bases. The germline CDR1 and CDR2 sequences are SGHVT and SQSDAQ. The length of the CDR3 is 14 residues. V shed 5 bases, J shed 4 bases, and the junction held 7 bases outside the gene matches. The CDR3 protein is CASSQGGAGYGYTF. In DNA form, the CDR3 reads TGTGCCAGCAGCCAGGGGGGCGCGGGCTATGGCTACACCTTC.

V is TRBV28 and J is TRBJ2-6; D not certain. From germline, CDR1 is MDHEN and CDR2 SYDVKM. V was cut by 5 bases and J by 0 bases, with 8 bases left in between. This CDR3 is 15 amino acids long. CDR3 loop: CASSQGSSGANVLTF. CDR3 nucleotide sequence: TGTGCCAGCAGTCAAGGCTCCTCTGGGGCCAACGTCCTGACTTTC.

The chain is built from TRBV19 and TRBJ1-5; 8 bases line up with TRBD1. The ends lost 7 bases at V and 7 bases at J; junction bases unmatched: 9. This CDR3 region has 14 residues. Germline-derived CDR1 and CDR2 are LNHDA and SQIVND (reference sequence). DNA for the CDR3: TGTGCCAGTACCCAGACAGGGGCGGTCCAGCCCCAGCATTTT. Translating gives CASTQTGAVQPQHF.

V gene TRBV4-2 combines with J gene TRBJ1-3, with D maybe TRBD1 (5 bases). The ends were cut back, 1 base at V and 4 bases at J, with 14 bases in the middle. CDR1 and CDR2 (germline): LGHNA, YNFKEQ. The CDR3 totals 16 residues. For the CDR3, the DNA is TGTGCCAGCAGCCAAGCCCAGGGTCAAGGGGGAAACACCATATATTTT. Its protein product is CASSQAQGQGGNTIYF.

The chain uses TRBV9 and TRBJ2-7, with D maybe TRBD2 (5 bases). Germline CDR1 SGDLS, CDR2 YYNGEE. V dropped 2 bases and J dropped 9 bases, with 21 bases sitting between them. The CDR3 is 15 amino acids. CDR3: CASSVSAEVGVGQYF. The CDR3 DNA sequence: TGTGCCAGCAGCGTCTCGGCGGAGGTGGGTGTTGGGCAGTACTTC.

DNA of the CDR3: TGTGCCAGCAGCGGGGAGACCCAGTACTTC. Its protein is CASSGETQYF. The chain has TRBV9 and TRBJ2-5, with D uncertain. The germline V and J ends were trimmed by 3 bases and 5 bases, with 2 bases remaining between them. CDR3 length equals 10 residues. Germline V gene lookup returns CDR1 SGDLS and CDR2 YYNGEE.

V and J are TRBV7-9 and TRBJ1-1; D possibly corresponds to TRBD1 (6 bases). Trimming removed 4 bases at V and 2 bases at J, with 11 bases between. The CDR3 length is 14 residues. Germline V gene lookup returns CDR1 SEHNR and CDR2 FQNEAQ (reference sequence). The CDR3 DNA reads TGTGCCAGCAGCTCCGGACAGCTTAACACTGAAGCTTTCTTT. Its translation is CASSSGQLNTEAFF.